Listed here are 17 T cell receptor beta chains from one sample, sequenced in a study of T cells in Graves' hyperthyroidism and ophthalmopathy. TCR beta CDR3 sequences were amplified from RNA transcripts. First-round RT-PCR with HTBI primers amplified the TCR CDR3 region. TCRdb re-called the multiplex PCR reads with MiXCR, one entry per CDR3 protein. The sample yields more than 450,000 distinct CDR3 sequences, just under 20% seen once. Sequenced input: blood. These receptor sequences come from a middle-aged man with Graves' ophthalmopathy.

This clonotype was observed many times. The chain carries TRBV2 and TRBJ2-1, with TRBD1 identical over 8 bases. Germline CDR1 is SNHLY and CDR2 is FYNNEI. The CDR3 has 14 amino acids. V dropped 7 bases and J dropped 5; count of bases not matched to a gene: 7. As DNA, the CDR3 is TGTGCCAGCACAGACAGGGGTTGGGACAATGAGCAGTTCTTC. This gives the protein CASTDRGWDNEQFF.

This clonotype showed up many times. The V call is TRBV30, the J call TRBJ1-2; weak D call: TRBD1 (5 bases). Germline V lookup: CDR1 GTSNPN, CDR2 SVGIG (reference sequence). The V end was cut by 5 bases, the J end by 5 bases, with 15 bases between. This CDR3 region has 13 residues. The CDR3 region is CAWAGKASYGYTF. The CDR3 nucleotides are TGTGCCTGGGCAGGGAAAGCCTCATATGGCTACACCTTC.

This clonotype has ten or more counts. The chain joins TRBV18 to TRBJ1-1; maybe TRBD1 (5 bases). The CDR3 runs to 15 residues. Trimming cost V 3 bases and J 3 bases, with 14 bases left between them. CDR1 KGHSH and CDR2 LQKENI come from the germline V gene. CDR3 loop: CASSPSWGSHTEAFF. CDR3 nucleotide sequence: TGTGCCAGCTCACCGTCCTGGGGGAGTCACACTGAAGCTTTCTTT.

The sample holds a few counts of this clonotype. The chain recombines TRBV5-1 with TRBJ1-2, with TRBD1 matching 9 bases. The germline V gene encodes CDR1 SGHRS and CDR2 YFSETQ. Unmatched junction bases numbered 8, after V lost 4 bases and J lost 4 bases. There are 15 residues in the CDR3. The CDR3 sequence: CASSTITGGSYGYTF. CDR3 nucleotide sequence: TGCGCCAGCAGCACTATAACAGGGGGCAGCTATGGCTACACCTTC.

This chain connects TRBV11-3 to TRBJ1-6; no definite D call. The CDR3 runs 13 residues. With 3 bases removed from V and 6 bases from J, the gap between germline ends came to 6 bases. Germline V gives CDR1 SGHNT, CDR2 YENEEA. CDR3 bases: TGTGCCAGCAGCTTGACGGCTAATTCACCCCTCCACTTT. Translating it yields CASSLTANSPLHF.

The chain combines TRBV20-1 with TRBJ2-7; D remains unclear. This CDR3 is 11 amino acids long. V lost 1 base, J lost 6 bases, and 7 bases lay in between. Germline V gene data show CDR1 as DFQATT and CDR2 as SNEGSKA (reference sequence). The CDR3 loop is CSARGRSEQYF. DNA for the CDR3: TGCAGTGCTAGAGGTCGATCCGAGCAGTACTTC.

CDR3 loop: CAWSVRIPPLNTGELFF. In DNA form, the CDR3 reads TGTGCCTGGAGTGTCAGGATCCCCCCGTTGAACACCGGGGAGCTGTTTTTT. The chain uses TRBV30 and TRBJ2-2; D unclear. The germline CDR1 and CDR2 sequences are GTSNPN and SVGIG (reference sequence). V lost 0 bases and J lost 1, with 15 bases in between. This CDR3 contains 17 residues.

This clonotype was recorded at least ten times. The rearrangement links TRBV7-6 to TRBJ1-4; no firm D call. V was trimmed by 3 bases and J by 7 bases, leaving 18 bases between them. The CDR3 runs 16 residues. Per the germline V gene, CDR1 is SGHVS and CDR2 is FNYEAQ. CDR3 DNA: TGTGCCAGCAGCTTGGGAGTAGGGTCGAGCGGTGAAAAACTGTTTTTT. It codes for CASSLGVGSSGEKLFF.

The CDR3 DNA sequence: TGTGCCAGCAGCCCTGCGGGGAGGGATACGCAGTATTTT. Protein: CASSPAGRDTQYF. The chain links TRBV3-1 to TRBJ2-3; maybe TRBD2 (6 bases). The CDR3 runs 13 residues. The germline V gene encodes CDR1 LGHDT and CDR2 YNNKEL (reference sequence). Trimming took 4 bases from V and 6 from J, leaving 11 bases between them.

V is TRBV29-1 and J is TRBJ1-2; possibly TRBD1 for D (5 bases). The CDR3 loop spans 11 amino acids. Looked up from germline, CDR1 is SQVTM and CDR2 is ANQGSEA. The V end lost 7 bases, the J end lost 8 bases, and 14 bases lay between the germline ends. CDR3 sequence: CSADKWDGYTF. The DNA for the CDR3 is TGCAGCGCTGATAAGTGGGACGGCTACACCTTC.

This chain links TRBV6-1 with TRBJ2-1; 12 positions agree with TRBD2. The CDR3 extends over 14 amino acids. With V trimmed by 4 bases and J by 8 bases, 3 bases remained unmatched. Germline CDR1 MNHNS, CDR2 SASEGT. The CDR3 sequence is CASSGTSGADEQFF. In nucleotides, the CDR3 is TGTGCCAGCAGTGGGACTAGCGGGGCGGATGAGCAGTTCTTC.

The chain has TRBV20-1 and TRBJ2-1, with 9 positions matching TRBD2. The V gene's germline CDR1 is DFQATT and CDR2 SNEGSKA (reference sequence). V shed 6 bases and J 0 bases; nucleotides not matched to a gene: 15. The CDR3 sequence is 18 residues long. The CDR3 is CSAGGASGKISSYNEQFF. The CDR3, as DNA: TGCAGTGCCGGGGGGGCTAGCGGGAAGATTAGCTCCTACAATGAGCAGTTCTTC.

This clonotype came up many times. The chain joins TRBV28 to TRBJ2-7; a possible D gene is TRBD1 (5 bases). This CDR3 is built from 16 residues. V gave up 3 bases and J gave up 4 bases, with 19 bases separating them. Germline assignment: CDR1 MDHEN and CDR2 SYDVKM. This CDR3 reads CASSLLSIDSRYEQYF. The CDR3 region has the DNA TGTGCCAGCAGTTTGCTTTCTATCGACAGCCGGTACGAGCAGTACTTC.

This clonotype was seen repeatedly, ten times or more. The chain uses TRBV12-3 or TRBV12-4 and TRBJ2-1; the D gene is possibly TRBD2 (7 bases). Trimming stripped 6 bases from V and 1 base from J, with 16 bases between. The CDR3 runs 16 residues. The CDR3 loop reads CASSSLGGRSYNEQFF. DNA of the CDR3: TGTGCCAGCAGCTCCTTGGGGGGGCGGTCCTACAATGAGCAGTTCTTC.

This clonotype was seen repeatedly, ten times or more. V gene TRBV7-2 combines with J gene TRBJ2-1; no clear D. The V and J ends lost 1 base and 7 bases respectively, with 8 bases between them. Germline lookup yields CDR1 SGHTA and CDR2 FQGNSA. The CDR3 has 13 amino acids. Written as DNA, the CDR3 is TGTGCCAGCAGCTTAGGGGGTGAAAATGAGCAGTTCTTC. Protein: CASSLGGENEQFF.

This clonotype was seen only a few times. The V call is TRBV18, the J call TRBJ1-3; no definite D call. V was pared by 8 bases and J by 0 bases, with 8 bases between. CDR3 size: 13 residues. Germline lookup yields CDR1 KGHSH and CDR2 LQKENI. The CDR3 region has the DNA TGTGCCAGCCCCCCCCTCTCTGGAAACACCATATATTTT. Encoded protein: CASPPLSGNTIYF.

This clonotype was counted a few times. CDR3: CASSQIDRDYGYTF. The CDR3 region has the DNA TGCGCCAGCAGCCAAATAGACAGGGACTATGGCTACACCTTC. The V and J genes are TRBV4-1 and TRBJ1-2; 7 positions match TRBD1. The CDR3 spans 14 residues. CDR1 is MGHRA, CDR2 YSYEKL, per germline. V trimming: 2 bases; J trimming: 3 bases; junction bases outside the gene matches: 3.